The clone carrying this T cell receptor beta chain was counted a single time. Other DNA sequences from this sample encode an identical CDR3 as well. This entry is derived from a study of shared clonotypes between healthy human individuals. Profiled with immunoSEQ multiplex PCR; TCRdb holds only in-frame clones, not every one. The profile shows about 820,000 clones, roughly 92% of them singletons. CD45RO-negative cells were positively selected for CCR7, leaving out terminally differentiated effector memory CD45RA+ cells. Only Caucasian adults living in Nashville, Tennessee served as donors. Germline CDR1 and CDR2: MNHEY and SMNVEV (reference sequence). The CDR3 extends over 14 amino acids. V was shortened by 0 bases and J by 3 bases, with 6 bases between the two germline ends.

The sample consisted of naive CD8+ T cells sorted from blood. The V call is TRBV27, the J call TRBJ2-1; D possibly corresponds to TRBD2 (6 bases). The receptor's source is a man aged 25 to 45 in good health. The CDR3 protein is CASSLSGGYNEQFF. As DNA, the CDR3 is TGTGCCAGCAGTTTATCGGGGGGCTACAATGAGCAGTTCTTC.